The T cell receptor beta chain under discussion was sequenced for a study of T-cell memory formation after mild COVID-19. A single record per CDR3 protein comes from TCRdb applying MiXCR to the 5' RACE reads. The sample carries under 350,000 distinct CDR3 sequences, 15% to 20% recorded once. Trimming removed 6 bases at V and 4 bases at J, with 6 bases between. The CDR3 is 12 amino acids. Per the germline V gene, CDR1 is MDHEN and CDR2 is SYDVKM. Sequencing input: PBMCs or a T cell subset sorted from them (not recorded which). This sequence originates from a man between 18 and 29 years old who had mild COVID-19 (a few samples of this study predate the infection). Cell type and time point are not known. This rearrangement joins TRBV28 to TRBJ2-2; no clear D gene. Here the CDR3 DNA reads TGTGCCAGCAGGATTAGCACCGGGGAGCTGTTTTTT. It codes for CASRISTGELFF.